This TCR beta chain was documented in a study of blood T cell repertoires in COVID-19. V lost 3 bases and J lost 4; bases outside the gene matches: 5. Looked up from germline, CDR1 is SGHNT and CDR2 is YYREEE (reference sequence). The CDR3 spans 14 residues. Produced via immunoSEQ multiplex PCR; TCRdb's table is partial and in-frame only. The profile shows 70,000 or so clones, about nine tenths of them singletons. The sample was peripheral blood. The clonotype comes from a woman aged 18-29 years with acute or convalescent COVID-19. This rearrangement joins TRBV5-4 to TRBJ2-7, with 9 nucleotides matching TRBD2. For the CDR3, the DNA is TGTGCCAGCAGCTCCGCGGGAGGGGGGTACGAGCAGTACTTC. This codes for CASSSAGGGYEQYF. Combining the CDR3 with reference TRBV5-4 and TRBJ2-7 gives the whole variable domain ETGVTQSPTHLIKTRGQQVTLRCSSQSGHNTVSWYQQALGQGPQFIFQYYREEENGRGNFPPRFSGLQFPNYSSELNVNALELDDSALYLCASSSAGGGYEQYFGPGTRLTVT.